Sequencing of this T cell receptor beta chain was carried out in a study of CD8 T cells in ankylosing spondylitis. Regarding the study as a whole: One TCR beta motif, made up of under ten highly homologous variants, appeared characteristic of ankylosing spondylitis blood. Enrichment of disease-linked clones was reportedly significant in matched ankylosing spondylitis synovial fluid.

Quantitative 5'-RACE with molecular barcodes generated TCR beta libraries. Using its own MiXCR run on the 5' RACE reads, TCRdb lists one record per CDR3 protein. The sample includes a few hundred thousand distinct CDR3 sequences, 20% to 25% of them seen just once. Comments on this clonotype: Antigen: not known.

The CDR3 covers 16 residues. V was trimmed by 2 bases and J by 0 bases, leaving 14 bases between them. Germline V gives CDR1 MDHEN, CDR2 SYDVKM. The clonotype comes from a male donor with ankylosing spondylitis. Material: blood, either unsorted or a sorted T cell fraction (not recorded which). The chain combines TRBV28 with TRBJ2-7; D might be TRBD2 (5 bases). The DNA of the CDR3 is TGTGCCAGCAGTTTAAAGCAGCGGCAGCCCTCCTACGAGCAGTACTTC. Amino acids: CASSLKQRQPSYEQYF.